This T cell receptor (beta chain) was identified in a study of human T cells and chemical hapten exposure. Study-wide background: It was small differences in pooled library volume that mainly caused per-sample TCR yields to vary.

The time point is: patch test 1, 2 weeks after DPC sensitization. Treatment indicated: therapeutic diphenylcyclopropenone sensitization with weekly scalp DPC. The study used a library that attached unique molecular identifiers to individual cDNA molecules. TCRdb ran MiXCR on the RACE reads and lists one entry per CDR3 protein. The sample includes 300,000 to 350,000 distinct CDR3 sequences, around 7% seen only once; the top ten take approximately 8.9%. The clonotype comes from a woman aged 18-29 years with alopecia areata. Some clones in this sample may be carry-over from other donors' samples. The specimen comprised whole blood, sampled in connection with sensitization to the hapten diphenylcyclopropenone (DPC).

The CDR3 reads CASSLAVNYGYTF. The CDR3 DNA reads TGTGCCAGCAGCTTGGCGGTTAACTATGGCTACACCTTC. V is TRBV5-4 and J is TRBJ1-2; D remains unclear. Per germline, CDR1 SGHNT and CDR2 YYREEE (reference sequence). The CDR3 runs 13 residues. The V gene lost 0 bases and the J gene lost 1 base, with 4 bases spanning the gap.